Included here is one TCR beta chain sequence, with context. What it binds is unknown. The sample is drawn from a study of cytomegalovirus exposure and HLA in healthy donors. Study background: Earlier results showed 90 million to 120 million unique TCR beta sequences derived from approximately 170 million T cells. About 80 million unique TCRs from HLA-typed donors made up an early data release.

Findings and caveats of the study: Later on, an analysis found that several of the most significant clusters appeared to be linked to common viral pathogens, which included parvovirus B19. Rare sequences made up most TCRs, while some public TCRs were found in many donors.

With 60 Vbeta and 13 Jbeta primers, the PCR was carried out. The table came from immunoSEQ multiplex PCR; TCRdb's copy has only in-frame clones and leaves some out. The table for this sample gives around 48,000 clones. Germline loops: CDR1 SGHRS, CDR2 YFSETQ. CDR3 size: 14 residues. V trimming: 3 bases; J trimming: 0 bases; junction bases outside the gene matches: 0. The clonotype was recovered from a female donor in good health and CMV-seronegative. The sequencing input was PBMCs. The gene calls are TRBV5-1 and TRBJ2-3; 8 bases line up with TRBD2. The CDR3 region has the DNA TGCGCCAGCAGCTGGACTAGCAGCACAGATACGCAGTATTTT. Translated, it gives CASSWTSSTDTQYF.